This T cell receptor beta chain was identified during a study of cytomegalovirus exposure and HLA in healthy donors. The PCR had 60 Vbeta and 13 Jbeta primers. Some clones are missing from TCRdb's copy, which holds only in-frame ones; the method was immunoSEQ multiplex PCR. The sample has some 100,000 clones, over 75% seen once; the top ten hold roughly 9.7%. The origin of this receptor is a man between 35 and 55 years old in good health and CMV-seropositive. The specimen was PBMCs.

The CDR3 DNA sequence: TGTGCCAGCAGCTTGGCCGCAGGGGGGTTACTTAACTATGGCTACACCTTC. The encoded protein is CASSLAAGGLLNYGYTF. This chain links TRBV5-4 with TRBJ1-2; TRBD1 agrees at 7 bases. CDR3 length: 17 residues. Per germline, CDR1 SGHNT and CDR2 YYREEE (reference sequence). Trimming at V came to 0 bases and at J to 1 base, leaving 9 bases not matched to a gene.